Reported below is one T cell receptor beta chain. These data are taken from a study of shared T cell receptors in the human thymus. The CDR3 sequence is 13 residues long. Germline V CDR1 and CDR2: SGHVS, FNYEAQ. V gave up 3 bases and J gave up 5 bases; unmatched junction bases: 0. Method: immunoSEQ multiplex PCR; TCRdb's copy keeps in-frame clones and lacks some. The data contain more than 300,000 clones, around 95% of them singletons. The rearrangement joins TRBV7-6 to TRBJ2-7; 11 nucleotides line up with TRBD1. The receptor was isolated from a human donor. Sequencing was carried out using thymocytes. The CDR3 sequence: CASSLGQGDEQYF. In DNA, the CDR3 is TGTGCCAGCAGCTTGGGACAGGGGGACGAGCAGTACTTC.